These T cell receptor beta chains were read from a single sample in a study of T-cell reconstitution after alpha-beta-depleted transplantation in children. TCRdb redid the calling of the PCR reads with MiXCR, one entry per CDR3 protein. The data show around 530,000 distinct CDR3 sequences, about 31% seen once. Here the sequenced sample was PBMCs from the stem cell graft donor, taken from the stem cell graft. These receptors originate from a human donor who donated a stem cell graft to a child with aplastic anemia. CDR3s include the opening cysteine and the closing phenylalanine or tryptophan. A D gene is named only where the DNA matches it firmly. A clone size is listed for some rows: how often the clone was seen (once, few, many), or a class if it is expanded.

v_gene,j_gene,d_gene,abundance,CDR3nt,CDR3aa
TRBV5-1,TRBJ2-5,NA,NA,TGCGCCAGCAGCCGAGGGCCGGTAAAGCAAGAGACCCAGTACTTC,CASSRGPVKQETQYF
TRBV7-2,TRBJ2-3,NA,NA,TGTGCCAGCAGCTTAGCCAGGGGCCCTCAGGAGACGCAGTATTTT,CASSLARGPQETQYF
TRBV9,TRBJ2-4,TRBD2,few,TGTGCCAGCGCCGACCCCGGGGGGATTCTAGCCAAAAACATTCAGTACTTC,CASADPGGILAKNIQYF
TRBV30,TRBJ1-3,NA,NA,TGTGCCTGGAGTACTCTAGGGAGGGCTGGAAACACCATATATTTT,CAWSTLGRAGNTIYF
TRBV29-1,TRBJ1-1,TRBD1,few,TGCAGCGCCCTGGGACAGTTGAACACTGAAGCTTTCTTT,CSALGQLNTEAFF
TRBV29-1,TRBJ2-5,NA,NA,TGCAGCGTTGAAGCGGGGAGCCAAGAGACCCAGTACTTC,CSVEAGSQETQYF
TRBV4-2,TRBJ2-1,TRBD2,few,TGTGCCAGCAGCCAACTAGCGGAGTTCAATGAGCAGTTCTTC,CASSQLAEFNEQFF
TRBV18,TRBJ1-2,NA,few,TGTGCCAGCTCACTTGACCGCACAGGAGACTACTTC,CASSLDRTGDYF
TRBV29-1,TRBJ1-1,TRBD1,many,TGCAGCGTTCGGGACAGGGGCACTGAAGCTTTCTTT,CSVRDRGTEAFF
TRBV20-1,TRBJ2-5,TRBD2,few,TGCAGTGCTGGGAGATACCTCAGGGAGGGGGAGACCCAGTACTTC,CSAGRYLREGETQYF
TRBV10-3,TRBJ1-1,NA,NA,TGTGCCATCAGTGACCCTATTAGGGGATACACTGAAGCTTTCTTT,CAISDPIRGYTEAFF
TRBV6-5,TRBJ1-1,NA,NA,TGTGCCAGCGGTCTTCGCGGCACTGAAGCTTTCTTT,CASGLRGTEAFF
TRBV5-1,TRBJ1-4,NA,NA,TGCGCCAGCAGCTTGGACCCCACAGGGTTTGAAAAACTGTTTTTT,CASSLDPTGFEKLFF
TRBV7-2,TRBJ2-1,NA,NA,TGTGCCAGCAGCGCTCGGGATGAGCAGTTCTTC,CASSARDEQFF
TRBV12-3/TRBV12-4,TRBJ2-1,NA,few,TGTGCCAGCAGTTTTAGGAGGGGTAACGAGCAGTTCTTC,CASSFRRGNEQFF
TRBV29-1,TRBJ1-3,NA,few,TGCAGCGCCGGTGGCCTCGAGGGCACCATATATTTT,CSAGGLEGTIYF
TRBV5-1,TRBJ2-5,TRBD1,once,TGCGCCAGCAGCTTACAGGGGATCCGCCGCGAGACCCAGTACTTC,CASSLQGIRRETQYF
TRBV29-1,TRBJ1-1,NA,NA,TGCAGCGTGGCTGAATTAGGTAGACAGGCTTTCTTT,CSVAELGRQAFF
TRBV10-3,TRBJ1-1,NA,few,TGTGCCATCAGTGATGGAGGGAACACTGAAGCTTTCTTT,CAISDGGNTEAFF
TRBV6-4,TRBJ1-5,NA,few,TGTGCCAGCAGCCCACTGTCTCAGGGGAGGCAGCCCCAGCATTTT,CASSPLSQGRQPQHF
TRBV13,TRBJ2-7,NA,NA,TGTGCCAGCAGCTCCTCCGGCAGGGCCTACGAGCAGTACTTC,CASSSSGRAYEQYF
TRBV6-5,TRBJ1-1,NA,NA,TGTGCCAGCAGTTACTCGATGGGGGTGGCAATGACTGAAGCTTTCTTT,CASSYSMGVAMTEAFF
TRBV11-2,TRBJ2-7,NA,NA,TGTGCCAGCAGCTTAGAAGGCGGGACCGTCAACGAGCAGTACTTC,CASSLEGGTVNEQYF
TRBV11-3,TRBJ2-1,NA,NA,TGTGCCAGCAGCCCGGACAGCCCCGACGAGCAGTTCTTC,CASSPDSPDEQFF
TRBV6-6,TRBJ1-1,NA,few,TGTGCCAGCACCCTAGTGAGGGACACTGAAGCTTTCTTT,CASTLVRDTEAFF
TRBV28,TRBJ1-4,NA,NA,TGTGCCAGCAGTTTATCGAACTGGGAAAAACTGTTTTTT,CASSLSNWEKLFF
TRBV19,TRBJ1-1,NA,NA,TGTGCCAGTAGCGCTGGTCGGGGGCCGACGGGCACTGAAGCTTTCTTT,CASSAGRGPTGTEAFF
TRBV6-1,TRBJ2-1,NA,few,TGTGCCAGCAGAACACAGGGTTTACTTTGGAATGAGCAGTTCTTC,CASRTQGLLWNEQFF
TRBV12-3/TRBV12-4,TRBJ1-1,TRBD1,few,TGTGCCAGCAGTTCGGGACAGAGCATGAACACTGAAGCTTTCTTT,CASSSGQSMNTEAFF
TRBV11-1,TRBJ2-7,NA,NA,TGTGCCAGCAGCTTTCAAGAGGGACGGGACTACGAGCAGTACTTC,CASSFQEGRDYEQYF
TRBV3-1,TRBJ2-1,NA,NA,TGTGCCAGCAGCCAAGTTCCAGCGGGCACTTCCGAGCAGTTCTTC,CASSQVPAGTSEQFF
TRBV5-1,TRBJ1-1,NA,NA,TGCGCCAGCAGCTACGGACAGAAGACCCGCATGAACACTGAAGCTTTCTTT,CASSYGQKTRMNTEAFF
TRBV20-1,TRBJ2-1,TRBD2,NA,TGCAGTGCTCCAAGATCCGGGGGGAGGTCCTACAATGAGCAGTTCTTC,CSAPRSGGRSYNEQFF
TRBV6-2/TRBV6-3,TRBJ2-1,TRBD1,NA,TGTGCCAGCAGCCCCAGCCGACAGGGAGCCCTAAAGTTTCGCAATGAGCAGTTCTTC,CASSPSRQGALKFRNEQFF
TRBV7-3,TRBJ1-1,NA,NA,TGTGCCAGCAGAATCGGGGGTACGTTGGTCACTGAAGCTTTCTTT,CASRIGGTLVTEAFF